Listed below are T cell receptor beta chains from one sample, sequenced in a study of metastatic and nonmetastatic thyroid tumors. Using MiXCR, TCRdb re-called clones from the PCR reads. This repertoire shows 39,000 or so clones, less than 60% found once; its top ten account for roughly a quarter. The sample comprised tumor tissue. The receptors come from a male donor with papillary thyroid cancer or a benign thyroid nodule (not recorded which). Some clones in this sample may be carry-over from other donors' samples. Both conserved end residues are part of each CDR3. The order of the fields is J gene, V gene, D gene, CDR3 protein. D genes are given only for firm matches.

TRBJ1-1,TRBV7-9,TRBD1,CATGQPNTEAFF
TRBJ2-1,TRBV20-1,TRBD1,CSARDLLNSRDRGHNEQFF
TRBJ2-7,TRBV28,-,CATQGAGMGPYEQYF
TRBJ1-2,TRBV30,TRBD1,CAWSPKDRAFGYTF
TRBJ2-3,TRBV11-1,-,CASSSRPPSTDTQYF
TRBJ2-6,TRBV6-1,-,CASSPRSSGANVLTF
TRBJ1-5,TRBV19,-,CASSNMEPQHF
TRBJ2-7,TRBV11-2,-,CASSLGYYEQYF
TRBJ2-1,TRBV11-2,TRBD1,CASSLQGTGGYNEQFF
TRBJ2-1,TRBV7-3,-,CASSLMGGIVSSYNEQFF
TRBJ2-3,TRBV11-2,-,CASSLDQTSTDTQYF
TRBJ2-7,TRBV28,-,CASSSSLDEQYF
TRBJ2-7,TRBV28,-,CASSLATPHQYF
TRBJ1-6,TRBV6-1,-,CASTGGASYNSPLHF
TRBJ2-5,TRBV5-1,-,CAGSLDNVPETQYF
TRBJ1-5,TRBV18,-,CASSTNQALWGNQPQHF
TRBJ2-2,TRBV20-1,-,CSARDQTASNTGELFF